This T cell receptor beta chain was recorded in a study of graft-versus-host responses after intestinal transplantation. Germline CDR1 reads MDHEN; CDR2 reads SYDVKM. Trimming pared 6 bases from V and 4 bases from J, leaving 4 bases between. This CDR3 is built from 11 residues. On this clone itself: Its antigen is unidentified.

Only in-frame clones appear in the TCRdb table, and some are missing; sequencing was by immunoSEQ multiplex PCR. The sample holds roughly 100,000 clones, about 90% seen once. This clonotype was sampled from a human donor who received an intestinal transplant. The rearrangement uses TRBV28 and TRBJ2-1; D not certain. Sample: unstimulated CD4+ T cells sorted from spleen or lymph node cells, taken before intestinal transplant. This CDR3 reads CASRSYNEQFF. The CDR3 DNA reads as TGTGCCAGCAGGTCATACAATGAGCAGTTCTTC.